This T cell receptor (beta chain) emerged from a study of blood T cell repertoires in COVID-19. In the study overall: From T cells, B-cell-depleted T cells, or PBMCs came the material, which was cDNA or gDNA.

Profiled with immunoSEQ multiplex PCR; TCRdb holds only in-frame clones, not every one. The sample lists some 97,000 clones, around nine tenths occurring once. This CDR3 region has 15 residues. The ends were cut back, 7 bases at V and 7 bases at J, with 23 bases in the middle. CDR1 is SNHLY and CDR2 is FYNNEI in the germline V gene. Sequences were obtained from peripheral blood. The rearrangement links TRBV2 to TRBJ2-7; tentatively, D is TRBD2 (7 bases). This clonotype originated in a man in his forties or fifties with acute or convalescent COVID-19. CDR3 region: CASKMGAGVAGEQYF. The CDR3 region has the DNA TGTGCCAGCAAAATGGGGGCGGGAGTGGCTGGAGAGCAGTACTTC.